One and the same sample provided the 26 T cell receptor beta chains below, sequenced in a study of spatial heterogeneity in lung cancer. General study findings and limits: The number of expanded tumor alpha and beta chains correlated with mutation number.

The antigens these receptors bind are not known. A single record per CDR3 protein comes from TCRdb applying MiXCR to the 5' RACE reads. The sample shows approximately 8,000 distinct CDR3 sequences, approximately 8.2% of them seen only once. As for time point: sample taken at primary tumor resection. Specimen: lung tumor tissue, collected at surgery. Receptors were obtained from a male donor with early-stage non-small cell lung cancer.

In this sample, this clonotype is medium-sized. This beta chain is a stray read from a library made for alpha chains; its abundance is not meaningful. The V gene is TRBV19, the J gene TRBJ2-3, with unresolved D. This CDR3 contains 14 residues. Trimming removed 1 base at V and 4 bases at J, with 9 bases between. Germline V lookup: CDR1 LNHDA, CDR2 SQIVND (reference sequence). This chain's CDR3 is CASSIVRGADTQYF. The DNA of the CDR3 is TGTGCCAGTAGTATAGTAAGAGGCGCAGATACGCAGTATTTT.

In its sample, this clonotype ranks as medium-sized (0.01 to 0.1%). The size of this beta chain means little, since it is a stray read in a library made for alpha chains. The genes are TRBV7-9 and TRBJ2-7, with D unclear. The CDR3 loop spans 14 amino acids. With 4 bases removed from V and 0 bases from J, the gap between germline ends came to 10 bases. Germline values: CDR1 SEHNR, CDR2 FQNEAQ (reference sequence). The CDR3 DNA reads TGTGCCAGCAGCTATTCGGAGAGCTCCTACGAGCAGTACTTC. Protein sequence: CASSYSESSYEQYF.

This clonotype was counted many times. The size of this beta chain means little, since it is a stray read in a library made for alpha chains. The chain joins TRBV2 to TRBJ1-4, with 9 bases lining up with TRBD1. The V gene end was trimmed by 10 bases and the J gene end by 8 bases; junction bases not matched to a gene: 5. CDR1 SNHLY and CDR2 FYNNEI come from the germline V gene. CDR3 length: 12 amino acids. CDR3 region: CATQGAGEKLFF. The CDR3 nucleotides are TGTGCCACACAGGGGGCAGGGGAAAAACTGTTTTTT.

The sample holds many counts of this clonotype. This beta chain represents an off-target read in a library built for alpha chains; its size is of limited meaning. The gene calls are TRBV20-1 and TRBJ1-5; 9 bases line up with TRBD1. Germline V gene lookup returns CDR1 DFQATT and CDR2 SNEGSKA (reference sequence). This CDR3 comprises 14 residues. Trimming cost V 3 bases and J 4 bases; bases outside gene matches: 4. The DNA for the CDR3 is TGCAGTGCTAGTTCACAGGGGGCTAATCAGCCCCAGCATTTT. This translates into CSASSQGANQPQHF.

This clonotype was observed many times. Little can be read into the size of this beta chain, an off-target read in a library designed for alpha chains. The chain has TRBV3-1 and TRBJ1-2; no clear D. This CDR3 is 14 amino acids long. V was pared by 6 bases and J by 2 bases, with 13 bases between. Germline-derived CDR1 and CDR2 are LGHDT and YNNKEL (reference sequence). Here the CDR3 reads CASSLNQPNYGYTF. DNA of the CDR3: TGTGCCAGCAGTTTAAACCAGCCCAACTATGGCTACACCTTC.

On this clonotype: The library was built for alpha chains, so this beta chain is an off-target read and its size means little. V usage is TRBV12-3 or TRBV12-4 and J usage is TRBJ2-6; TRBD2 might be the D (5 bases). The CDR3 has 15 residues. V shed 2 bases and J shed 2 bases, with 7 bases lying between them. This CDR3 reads CASSLRGTGANVLTF. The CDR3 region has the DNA TGTGCCAGCAGTTTACGAGGGACTGGGGCCAACGTCCTGACTTTC.

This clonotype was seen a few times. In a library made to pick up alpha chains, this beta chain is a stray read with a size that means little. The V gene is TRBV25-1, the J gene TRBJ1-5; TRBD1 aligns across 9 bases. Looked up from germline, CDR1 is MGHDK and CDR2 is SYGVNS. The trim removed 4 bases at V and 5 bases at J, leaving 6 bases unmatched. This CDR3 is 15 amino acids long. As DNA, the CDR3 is TGTGCCAGCAGTGCCCCCGGGACAGGGTATCAGCCCCAGCATTTT. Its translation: CASSAPGTGYQPQHF.

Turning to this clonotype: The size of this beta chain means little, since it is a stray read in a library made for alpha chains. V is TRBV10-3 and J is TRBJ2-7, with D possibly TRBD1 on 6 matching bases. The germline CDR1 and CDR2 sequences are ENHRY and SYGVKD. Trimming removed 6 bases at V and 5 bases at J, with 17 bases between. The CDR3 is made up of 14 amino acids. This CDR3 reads CAISPDSLLHEQYF. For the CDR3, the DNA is TGTGCCATCAGCCCGGACAGCCTCCTTCACGAGCAGTACTTC.

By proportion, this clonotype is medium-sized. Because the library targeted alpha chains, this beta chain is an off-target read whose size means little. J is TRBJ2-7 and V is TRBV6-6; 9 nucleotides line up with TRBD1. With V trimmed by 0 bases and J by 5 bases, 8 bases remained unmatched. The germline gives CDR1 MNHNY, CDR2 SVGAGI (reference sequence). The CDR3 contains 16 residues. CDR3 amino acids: CASSYSSGTGRNEQYF. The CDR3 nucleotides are TGTGCCAGCAGTTACTCGTCCGGGACAGGGCGGAACGAGCAGTACTTC.

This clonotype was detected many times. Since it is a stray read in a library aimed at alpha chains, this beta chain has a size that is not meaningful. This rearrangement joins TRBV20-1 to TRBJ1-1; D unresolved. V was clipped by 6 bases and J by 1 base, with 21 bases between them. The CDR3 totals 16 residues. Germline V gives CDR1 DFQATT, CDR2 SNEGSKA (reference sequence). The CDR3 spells CSASPGPMAPNTEAFF. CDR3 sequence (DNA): TGCAGTGCCAGTCCCGGACCGATGGCCCCGAACACTGAAGCTTTCTTT.

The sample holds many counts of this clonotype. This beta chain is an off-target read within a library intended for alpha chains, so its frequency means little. The CDR3 protein is CAWRQGETQYF. In DNA form, the CDR3 reads TGTGCCTGGAGACAGGGAGAGACCCAGTACTTC. J is TRBJ2-5 and V is TRBV30; D might be TRBD1 (6 bases). Deletions cut 3 bases from V and 4 bases from J, with 6 bases between. Germline V gene sequence: CDR1 GTSNPN, CDR2 SVGIG (reference sequence). CDR3 length: 11 residues.

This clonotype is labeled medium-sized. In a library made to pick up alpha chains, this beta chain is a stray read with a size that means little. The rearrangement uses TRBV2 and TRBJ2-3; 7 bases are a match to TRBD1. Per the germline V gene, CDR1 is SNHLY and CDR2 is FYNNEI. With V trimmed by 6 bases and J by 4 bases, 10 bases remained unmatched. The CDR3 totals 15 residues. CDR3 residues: CASSSGQLRADTQYF. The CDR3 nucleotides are TGTGCCAGCAGCTCGGGACAGTTGCGCGCAGATACGCAGTATTTT. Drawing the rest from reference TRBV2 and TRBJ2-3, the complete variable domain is EPEVTQTPSHQVTQMGQEVILRCVPISNHLYFYWYRQILGQKVEFLVSFYNNEISEKSEIFDDQFSVERPDGSNFTLKIRSTKLEDSAMYFCASSSGQLRADTQYFGPGTRLTVL.

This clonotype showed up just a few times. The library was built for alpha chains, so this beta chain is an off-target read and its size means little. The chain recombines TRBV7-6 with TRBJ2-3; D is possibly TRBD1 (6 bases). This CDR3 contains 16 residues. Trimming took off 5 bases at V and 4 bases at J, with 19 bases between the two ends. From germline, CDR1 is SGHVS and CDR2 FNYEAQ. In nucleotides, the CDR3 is TGTGCCAGCAGCCAGGGGCTGGGTTCCCCCGCAGATACGCAGTATTTT. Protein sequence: CASSQGLGSPADTQYF.

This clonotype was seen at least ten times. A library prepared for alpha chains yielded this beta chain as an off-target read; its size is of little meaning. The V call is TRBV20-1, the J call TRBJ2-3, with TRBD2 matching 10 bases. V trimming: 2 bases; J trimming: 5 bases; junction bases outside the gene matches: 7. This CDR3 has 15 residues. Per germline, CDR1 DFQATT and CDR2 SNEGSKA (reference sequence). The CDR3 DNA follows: TGCAGTGCTAGAAGTGAGCGGGAGGGCCGAGATACGCAGTATTTT. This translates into CSARSEREGRDTQYF.

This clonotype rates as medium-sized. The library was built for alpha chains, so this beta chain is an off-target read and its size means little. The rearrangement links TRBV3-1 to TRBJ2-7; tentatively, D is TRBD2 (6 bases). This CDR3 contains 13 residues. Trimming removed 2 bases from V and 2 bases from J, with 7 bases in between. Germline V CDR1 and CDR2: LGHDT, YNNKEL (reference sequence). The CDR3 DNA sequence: TGTGCCAGCAGCCAACTAGCGACCTACGAGCAGTACTTC. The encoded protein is CASSQLATYEQYF.

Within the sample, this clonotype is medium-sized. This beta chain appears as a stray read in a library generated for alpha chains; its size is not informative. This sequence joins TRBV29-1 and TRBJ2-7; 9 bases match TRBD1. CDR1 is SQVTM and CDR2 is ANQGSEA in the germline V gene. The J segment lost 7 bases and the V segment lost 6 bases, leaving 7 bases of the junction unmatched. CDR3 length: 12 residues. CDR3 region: CSVGTGSREQYF. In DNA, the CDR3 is TGCAGCGTGGGGACAGGGTCCCGGGAGCAGTACTTC.

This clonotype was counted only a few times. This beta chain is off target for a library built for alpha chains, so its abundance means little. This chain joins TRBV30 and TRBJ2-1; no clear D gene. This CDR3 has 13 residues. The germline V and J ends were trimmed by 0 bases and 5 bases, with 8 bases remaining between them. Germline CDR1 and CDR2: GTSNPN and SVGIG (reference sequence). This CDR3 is CAWSVLLNNEQFF. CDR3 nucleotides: TGTGCCTGGAGTGTACTTCTTAACAATGAGCAGTTCTTC.

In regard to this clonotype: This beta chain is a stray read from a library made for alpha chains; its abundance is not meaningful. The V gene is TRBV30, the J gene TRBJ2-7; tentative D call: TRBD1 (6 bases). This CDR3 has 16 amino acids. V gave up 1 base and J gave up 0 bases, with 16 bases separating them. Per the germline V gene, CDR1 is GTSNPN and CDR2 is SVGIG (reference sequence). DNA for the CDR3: TGTGCCTGGAGTGCTCTTTGGACAGAAAGCTCCTACGAGCAGTACTTC. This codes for CAWSALWTESSYEQYF.

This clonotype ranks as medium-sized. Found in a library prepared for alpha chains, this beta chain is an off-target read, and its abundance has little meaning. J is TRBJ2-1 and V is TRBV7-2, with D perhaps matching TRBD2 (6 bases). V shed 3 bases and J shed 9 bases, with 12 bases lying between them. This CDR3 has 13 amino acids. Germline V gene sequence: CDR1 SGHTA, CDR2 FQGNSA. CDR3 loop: CASSLSGGVEQFF. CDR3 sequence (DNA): TGTGCCAGCAGCTTGAGCGGCGGGGTTGAGCAGTTCTTC.

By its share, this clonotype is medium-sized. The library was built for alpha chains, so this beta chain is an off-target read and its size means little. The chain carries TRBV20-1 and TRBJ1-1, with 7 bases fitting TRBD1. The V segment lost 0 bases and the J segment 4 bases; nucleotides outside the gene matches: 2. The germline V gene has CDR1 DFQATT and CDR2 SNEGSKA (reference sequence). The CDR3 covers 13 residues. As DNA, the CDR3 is TGCAGTGCTAGAGACGACAGGGCCACTGAAGCTTTCTTT. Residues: CSARDDRATEAFF.

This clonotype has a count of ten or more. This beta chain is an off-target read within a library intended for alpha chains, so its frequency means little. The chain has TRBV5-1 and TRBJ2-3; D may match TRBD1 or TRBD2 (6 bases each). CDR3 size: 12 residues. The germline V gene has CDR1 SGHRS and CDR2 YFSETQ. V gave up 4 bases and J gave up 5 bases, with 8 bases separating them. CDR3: CASSGGGDTQYF. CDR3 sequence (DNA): TGCGCCAGCAGCGGAGGGGGAGATACGCAGTATTTT.

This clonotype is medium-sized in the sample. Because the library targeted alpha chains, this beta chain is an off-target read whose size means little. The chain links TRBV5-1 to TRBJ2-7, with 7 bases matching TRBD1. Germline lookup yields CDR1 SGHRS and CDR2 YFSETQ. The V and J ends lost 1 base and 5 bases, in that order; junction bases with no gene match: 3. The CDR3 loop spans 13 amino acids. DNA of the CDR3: TGCGCCAGCAGCTTGTGGCAGGGGGACGAGCAGTACTTC. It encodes CASSLWQGDEQYF.

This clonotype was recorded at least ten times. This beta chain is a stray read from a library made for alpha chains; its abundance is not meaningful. The CDR3 region is CASIGTTNTGELFF. CDR3 DNA: TGTGCCAGCATAGGGACAACGAACACCGGGGAGCTGTTTTTT. J is TRBJ2-2 and V is TRBV7-8; weak D call: TRBD1 (6 bases). The V gene lost 7 bases and the J gene lost 0 bases, with 9 bases spanning the gap. The CDR3 contains 14 residues. CDR1 and CDR2 (germline): SGHVS, FQNEAQ.

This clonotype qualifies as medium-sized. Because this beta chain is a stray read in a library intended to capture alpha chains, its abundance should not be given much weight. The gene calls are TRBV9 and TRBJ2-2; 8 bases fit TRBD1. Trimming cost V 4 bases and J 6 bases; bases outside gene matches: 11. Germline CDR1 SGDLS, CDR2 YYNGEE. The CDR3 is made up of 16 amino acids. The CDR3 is CASSPRGQGAAGELFF. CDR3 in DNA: TGTGCCAGCAGCCCCCGAGGCCAGGGGGCCGCCGGGGAGCTGTTTTTT.

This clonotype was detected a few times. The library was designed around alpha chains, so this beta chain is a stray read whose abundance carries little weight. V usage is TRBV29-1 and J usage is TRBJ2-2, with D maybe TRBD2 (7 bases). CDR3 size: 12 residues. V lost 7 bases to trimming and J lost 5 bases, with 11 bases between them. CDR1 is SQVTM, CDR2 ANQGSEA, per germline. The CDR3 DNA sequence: TGCAGCGGGCGGGGGCCAACCGGGGAGCTGTTTTTT. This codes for CSGRGPTGELFF.

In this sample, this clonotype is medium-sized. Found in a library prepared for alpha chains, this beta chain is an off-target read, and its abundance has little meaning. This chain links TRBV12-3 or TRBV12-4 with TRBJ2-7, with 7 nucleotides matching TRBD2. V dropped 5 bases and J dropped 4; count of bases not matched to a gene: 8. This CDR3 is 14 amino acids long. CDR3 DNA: TGTGCCAGCAGTGGAGCGGGAAGTTCATACGAGCAGTACTTC. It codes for CASSGAGSSYEQYF.